This T cell receptor beta chain was recorded in a study of radiotherapy plus CTLA-4 blockade in lung cancer. Across the study: Overall, 15% to 20% of patients showed an objective response, while approximately 30% attained disease control.

The assay was immunoSEQ multiplex PCR, and TCRdb's table has in-frame clones only and misses some. The data contain about 59,000 clones, around 69% of them singletons. Chemo-refractory metastatic non-small-cell lung cancer patients underwent focal radiation alongside CTLA-4 blockade with ipilimumab. This clone was counted only a few times. Antigen: not known. The germline V gene encodes CDR1 LNHDA and CDR2 SQIVND (reference sequence). J gave up 5 bases and V 6 bases, and 10 bases lay outside the gene matches. The CDR3 covers 15 residues. Study-level results: Researchers report tumor-derived TCR clones expanding in blood after radiotherapy plus ipilimumab. Interferon-beta and early blood T cell clone dynamics reportedly predicted response best.

Sequencing was performed on peripheral blood, taken from a patient treated with radiotherapy plus ipilimumab. This sequence originates from a human donor with non-small cell lung cancer who had a complete response to radiotherapy plus ipilimumab. The V call is TRBV19, the J call TRBJ1-5, with 7 bases that match TRBD1. The CDR3 sequence: CASRPQTGTHQPQHF. CDR3 DNA sequence: TGTGCCAGTAGGCCCCAGACAGGGACCCATCAGCCCCAGCATTTT. Using reference TRBV19 and TRBJ1-5 for the parts outside the CDR3, the full variable domain is DGGITQSPKYLFRKEGQNVTLSCEQNLNHDAMYWYRQDPGQGLRLIYYSQIVNDFQKGDIAEGYSVSREKKESFPLTVTSAQKNPTAFYLCASRPQTGTHQPQHFGDGTRLSIL.